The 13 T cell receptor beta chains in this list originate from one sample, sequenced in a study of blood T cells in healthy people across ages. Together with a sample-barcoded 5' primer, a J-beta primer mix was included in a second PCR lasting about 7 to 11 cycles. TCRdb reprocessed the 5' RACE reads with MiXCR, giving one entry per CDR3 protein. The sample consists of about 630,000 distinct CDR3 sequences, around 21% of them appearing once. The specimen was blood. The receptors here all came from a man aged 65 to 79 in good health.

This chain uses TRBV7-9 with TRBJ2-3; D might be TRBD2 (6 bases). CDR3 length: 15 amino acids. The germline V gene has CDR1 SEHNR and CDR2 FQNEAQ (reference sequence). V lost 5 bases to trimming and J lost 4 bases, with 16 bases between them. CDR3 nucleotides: TGTGCCAGCAGCCCACACGGGACTTCAGCAGATACGCAGTATTTT. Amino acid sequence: CASSPHGTSADTQYF.

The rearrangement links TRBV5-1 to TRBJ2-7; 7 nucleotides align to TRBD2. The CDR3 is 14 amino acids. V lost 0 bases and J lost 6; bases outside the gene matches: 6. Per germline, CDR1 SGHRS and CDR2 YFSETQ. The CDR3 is CASSLEGGRGEQYF. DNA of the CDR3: TGCGCCAGCAGCTTGGAAGGCGGGAGAGGCGAGCAGTACTTC. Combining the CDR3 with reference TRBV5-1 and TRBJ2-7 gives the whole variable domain KAGVTQTPRYLIKTRGQQVTLSCSPISGHRSVSWYQQTPGQGLQFLFEYFSETQRNKGNFPGRFSGRQFSNSRSEMNVSTLELGDSALYLCASSLEGGRGEQYFGPGTRLTVT.

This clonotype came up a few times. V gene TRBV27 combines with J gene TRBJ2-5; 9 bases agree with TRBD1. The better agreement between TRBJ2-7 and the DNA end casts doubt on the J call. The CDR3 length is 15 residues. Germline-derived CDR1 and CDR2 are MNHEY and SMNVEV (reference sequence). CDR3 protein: CASSFGQGRTYEQYF. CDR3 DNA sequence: TGTGCCAGCAGTTTCGGACAGGGGCGAACCTACGAGCAGTACTTC.

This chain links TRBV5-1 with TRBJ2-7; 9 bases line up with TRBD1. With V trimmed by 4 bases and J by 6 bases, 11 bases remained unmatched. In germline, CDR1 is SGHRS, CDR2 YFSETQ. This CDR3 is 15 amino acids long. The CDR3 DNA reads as TGCGCCAGCAGCGATATGCCGGGACAGGGTTTCGAGCAGTACTTC. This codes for CASSDMPGQGFEQYF.

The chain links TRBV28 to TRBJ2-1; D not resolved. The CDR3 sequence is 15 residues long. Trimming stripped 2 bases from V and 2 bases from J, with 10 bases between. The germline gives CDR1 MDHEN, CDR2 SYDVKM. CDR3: CASSLVRSTYNEQFF. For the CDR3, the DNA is TGTGCCAGCAGTTTAGTCCGGAGCACCTACAATGAGCAGTTCTTC.

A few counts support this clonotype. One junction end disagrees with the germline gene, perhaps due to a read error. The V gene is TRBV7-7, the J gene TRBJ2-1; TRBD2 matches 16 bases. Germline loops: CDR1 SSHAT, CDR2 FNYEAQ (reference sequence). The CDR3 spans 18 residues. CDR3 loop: CASSSGTSGRAWDNEQFF. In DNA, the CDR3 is TGTGCTAGCAGCTCAGGGACTAGCGGGAGGGCCTGGGACAATGAGCAGTTCTTC.

The CDR3, as DNA: TGTGCCAGCAGTTACTTTACAGGGGGCAAAGAGACCCAGTACTTC. It specifies CASSYFTGGKETQYF. The genes are TRBV6-6 and TRBJ2-5; 9 bases are a match to TRBD1. Trimming cost V 1 base and J 3 bases; bases outside gene matches: 3. The CDR3 has 15 amino acids. The germline gives CDR1 MNHNY, CDR2 SVGAGI (reference sequence).

For the CDR3, the DNA is TGCAGTGCTAGAGGGCCAGGAGGCAATCAGCCCCAGCATTTT. Protein product: CSARGPGGNQPQHF. The gene calls are TRBV20-1 and TRBJ1-5; no firm D call. Deletions cut 1 base from V and 2 bases from J, with 9 bases between. The CDR3 is made up of 14 amino acids. Germline CDR1 and CDR2: DFQATT and SNEGSKA (reference sequence).

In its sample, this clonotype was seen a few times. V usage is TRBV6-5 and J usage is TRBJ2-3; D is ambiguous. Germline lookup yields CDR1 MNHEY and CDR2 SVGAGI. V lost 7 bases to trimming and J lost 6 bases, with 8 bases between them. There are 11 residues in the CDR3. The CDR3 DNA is TGTGCCAGCACCGGGCCCGATACGCAGTATTTT. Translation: CASTGPDTQYF.

CDR3 in amino acids: CASSLGTAIQYF. The CDR3 DNA reads TGTGCCAGCAGCTTAGGGACAGCCATTCAGTACTTC. The chain combines TRBV7-9 with TRBJ2-4, with a possible D match to TRBD1 (6 bases). The V end was cut by 1 base, the J end by 9 bases, with 7 bases between. Germline-derived CDR1 and CDR2 are SEHNR and FQNEAQ (reference sequence). The CDR3 is made up of 12 amino acids. Full variable domain (outside the CDR3, taken from reference TRBV7-9 and TRBJ2-4): DTGVSQNPRHKITKRGQNVTFRCDPISEHNRLYWYRQTLGQGPEFLTYFQNEAQLEKSRLLSDRFSAERPKGSFSTLEIQRTEQGDSAMYLCASSLGTAIQYFGAGTRLSVL.

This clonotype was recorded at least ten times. CDR3 residues: CSAPRQGRSEKLFF. The CDR3 region has the DNA TGCAGTGCTCCCCGACAGGGACGGAGTGAAAAACTGTTTTTT. The rearrangement links TRBV20-1 to TRBJ1-4; 7 bases line up with TRBD1. Germline V gene data show CDR1 as DFQATT and CDR2 as SNEGSKA (reference sequence). The CDR3 extends over 14 amino acids. With 5 bases clipped from V and 7 bases from J, the junction kept 10 bases outside the gene matches.

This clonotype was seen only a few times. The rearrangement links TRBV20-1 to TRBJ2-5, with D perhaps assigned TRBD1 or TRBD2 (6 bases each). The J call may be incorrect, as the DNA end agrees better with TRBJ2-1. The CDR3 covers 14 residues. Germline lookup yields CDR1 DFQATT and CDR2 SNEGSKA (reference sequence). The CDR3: CSARPVRGAYEQFF. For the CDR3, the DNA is TGCAGTGCTAGACCCGTGAGGGGGGCATATGAGCAGTTCTTC.

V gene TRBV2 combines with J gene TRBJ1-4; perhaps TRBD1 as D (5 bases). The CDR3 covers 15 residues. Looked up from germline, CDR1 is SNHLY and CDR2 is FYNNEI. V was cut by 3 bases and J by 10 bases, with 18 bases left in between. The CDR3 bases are TGTGCCAGCAGTGATATCCAGGGCCGACCGGGAAAACTGTTTTTT. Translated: CASSDIQGRPGKLFF.